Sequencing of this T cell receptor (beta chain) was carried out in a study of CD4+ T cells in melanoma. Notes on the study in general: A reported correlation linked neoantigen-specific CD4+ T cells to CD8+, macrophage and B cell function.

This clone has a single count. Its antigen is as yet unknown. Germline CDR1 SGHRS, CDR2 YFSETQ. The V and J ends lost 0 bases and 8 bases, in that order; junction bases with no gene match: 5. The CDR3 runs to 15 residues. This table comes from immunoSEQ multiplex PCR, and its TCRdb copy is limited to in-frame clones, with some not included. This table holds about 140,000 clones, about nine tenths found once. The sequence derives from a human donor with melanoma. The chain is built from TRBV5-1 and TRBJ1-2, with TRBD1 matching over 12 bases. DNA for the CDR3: TGCGCCAGCAGCTTGGCGGGACAGGGGGCGGGCGGCTACACCTTC. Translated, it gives CASSLAGQGAGGYTF.